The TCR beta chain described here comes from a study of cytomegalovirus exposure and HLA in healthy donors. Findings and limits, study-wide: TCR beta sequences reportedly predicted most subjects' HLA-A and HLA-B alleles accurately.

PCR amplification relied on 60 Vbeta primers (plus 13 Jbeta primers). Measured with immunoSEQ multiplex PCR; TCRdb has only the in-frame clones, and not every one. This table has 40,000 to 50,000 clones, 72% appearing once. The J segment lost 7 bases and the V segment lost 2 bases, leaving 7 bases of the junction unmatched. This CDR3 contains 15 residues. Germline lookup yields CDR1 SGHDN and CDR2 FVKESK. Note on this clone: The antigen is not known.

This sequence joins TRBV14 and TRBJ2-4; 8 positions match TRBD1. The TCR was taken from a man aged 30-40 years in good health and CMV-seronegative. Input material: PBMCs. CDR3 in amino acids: CASSQTGGWLNIQYF. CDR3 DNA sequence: TGTGCCAGCAGCCAAACAGGGGGATGGCTGAACATTCAGTACTTC.